Reported below is one T cell receptor (beta chain). Its antigen is currently unknown. The isolated RNA, all of it, was reverse transcribed, so expressed TCRB transcripts were what got sequenced. Sequencing was performed with immunoSEQ multiplex PCR; in TCRdb, only in-frame clones are kept and a portion is missing. The sample comprises 130,000 to 150,000 clones, around 51% of which are singletons, and roughly 0.4% rests with the top ten. The sample is drawn from a study of beta chain features in type 1 diabetes. CDR1 is LNHDA and CDR2 is SQIVND in the germline V gene (reference sequence). CDR3 length: 16 amino acids. After removal of 3 bases from V and 2 bases from J, the junction contained 7 bases not matched to a gene. General study results and limits: An over-representation of cells with high TCR expression could result from cDNA sequencing.

What was sequenced was Tregs from blood. The J gene is TRBJ2-7, the V gene TRBV19; 10 bases line up with TRBD2. The clonotype was recovered from a man in his late teens or twenties in good health. The CDR3, as DNA: TGTGCCAGTAGTATTGGATGGACTAGCGGAGCCTACGAGCAGTACTTC. The encoded protein is CASSIGWTSGAYEQYF.